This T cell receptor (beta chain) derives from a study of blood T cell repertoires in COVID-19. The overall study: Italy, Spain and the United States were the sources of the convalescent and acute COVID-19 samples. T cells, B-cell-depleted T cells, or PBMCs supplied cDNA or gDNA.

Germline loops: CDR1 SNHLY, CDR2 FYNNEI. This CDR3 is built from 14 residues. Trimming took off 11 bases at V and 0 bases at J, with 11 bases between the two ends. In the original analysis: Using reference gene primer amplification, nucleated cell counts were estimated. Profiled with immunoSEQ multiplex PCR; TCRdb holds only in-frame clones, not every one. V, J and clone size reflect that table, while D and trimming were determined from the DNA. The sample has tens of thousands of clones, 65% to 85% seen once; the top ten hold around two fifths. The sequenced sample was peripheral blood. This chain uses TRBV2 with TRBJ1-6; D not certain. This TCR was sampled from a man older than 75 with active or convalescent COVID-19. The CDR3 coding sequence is TGTGCCGGCTCACAGAGCTCCTATAATTCACCCCTCCACTTT. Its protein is CAGSQSSYNSPLHF. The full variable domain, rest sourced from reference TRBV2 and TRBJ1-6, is EPEVTQTPSHQVTQMGQEVILRCVPISNHLYFYWYRQILGQKVEFLVSFYNNEISEKSEIFDDQFSVERPDGSNFTLKIRSTKLEDSAMYFCAGSQSSYNSPLHFGNGTRLTVT.